The present TCR beta chain was sequenced within a study of OX40 agonist ivuxolimab in advanced cancers. Study-level findings and limits: Averaged across samples, CD8+ T cells carried more expanded clones than CD4+ did.

Points on this clone: Its target is not known.

Clones were sequenced by immunoSEQ multiplex PCR, and TCRdb holds only the in-frame ones, with some missing. The table has roughly 20,000 clones, 87% seen once. In germline, CDR1 is LNHDA, CDR2 SQIVND (reference sequence). The V and J ends lost 9 bases and 0 bases, in that order; junction bases with no gene match: 13. The CDR3 is 18 amino acids. The specimen comprised CD4+ or CD8+ T cells sorted from blood, sampled in a trial of the OX40 agonist ivuxolimab. The sequence was obtained from an adult with an advanced solid tumor such as melanoma, head and neck, liver or kidney cancer. This sequence joins TRBV19 and TRBJ2-6; 8 positions agree with TRBD1. Written as DNA, the CDR3 is TGTGCCAGCAATGATCCGGGACAGGCCTTCTCTGGGGCCAACGTCCTGACTTTC. Its translation is CASNDPGQAFSGANVLTF.